This T cell receptor beta chain originates from a study of T-cell reconstitution after alpha-beta-depleted transplantation in children. Study-wide points: Approximately two months post-transplant, alpha-beta T cells reportedly originated from several hundred expanded graft clones. From newly produced T cells came most of the T-cell counts and diversity one year after transplant. Some patients owed their high day-60 TCRbeta diversity to surviving recipient T cells and thymic progenitors.

In this sample, this clonotype turned up many times. What it recognizes is unknown. The CDR3 has 14 amino acids. Germline V gives CDR1 SGHRS, CDR2 YFSETQ. Trimming at V came to 4 bases and at J to 4 bases, leaving 5 bases not matched to a gene. Preparation of the TCRbeta library involved a method that used unique molecular identifiers. Each CDR3 protein is one row after TCRdb ran MiXCR on the PCR reads. The table records under 450,000 distinct CDR3 sequences, around 15% of them present only once. The material was PBMCs, mostly from graft donor cells, obtained 360 days after TCRalphabeta/CD19-depleted stem cell transplant. V usage is TRBV5-1 and J usage is TRBJ2-5; 9 nucleotides agree with TRBD2. The sequence came from a boy under three years old who had a stem cell transplant for Wiskott-Aldrich syndrome, so the T cells may come from the graft donor. The CDR3 DNA reads as TGCGCCAGCAGCAAGACTAGCGGCGTAGAGACCCAGTACTTC. It yields the protein CASSKTSGVETQYF.